This T cell receptor beta chain derives from a study of T cell responses to AZD1222 COVID-19 vaccine. Per the germline V gene, CDR1 is SGDLS and CDR2 is YYNGEE. The CDR3 has 15 amino acids. Trimming removed 4 bases at V and 6 bases at J, with 19 bases between. A remark on this clone: No antigen is known for it.

Overall study findings and caveats: An increase in Spike-specific TCR breadth and depth was observed after two AZD1222 doses.

Measured with immunoSEQ multiplex PCR; TCRdb has only the in-frame clones, and not every one. The table records approximately 140,000 clones, roughly 89% of them present only once. The chain joins TRBV9 to TRBJ1-1; D is perhaps TRBD1 (5 bases). This specimen consisted of peripheral blood, obtained 28 days after the second AZD1222 dose. The sequence came from an adult who received the AZD1222 COVID-19 vaccine. The DNA of the CDR3 is TGTGCCAGCAGCCCGCAAGGAAGGCAGGGCGCTGAAGCTTTCTTT. It codes for CASSPQGRQGAEAFF.